Listed below are T cell receptor beta chains from one sample, sequenced in a study of T cell responses to AZD1222 COVID-19 vaccine. Only in-frame clones appear in the TCRdb table, and some are missing; sequencing was by immunoSEQ multiplex PCR. The table shows just under 95,000 clones, with approximately 90% occurring only once. This sample comprised peripheral blood, obtained on day 0 of AZD1222 vaccination. These receptors were obtained from an adult in good health. The conserved cysteine and the conserved F or W are not part of the CDR3 here. Some rows mark clone size as missing; the rest say once, few, many or name a class of expanded clone.

clone_size: .; v_call: TRBV19; j_call: TRBJ2-7; cdr3_aa: ASSPVRGALSYEQY
clone_size: .; v_call: TRBV28; j_call: TRBJ2-7; cdr3_aa: ASTQLGVEQY
clone_size: once; v_call: TRBV2; j_call: TRBJ1-2; cdr3_aa: ASSEVTGGYGYT
clone_size: .; v_call: TRBV18; j_call: TRBJ2-7; cdr3_aa: ASSPRGTYEQY
clone_size: once; v_call: TRBV7-2; j_call: TRBJ2-7; cdr3_aa: ASSLIGGGTYEQY
clone_size: .; v_call: TRBV7-9; j_call: TRBJ1-1; cdr3_aa: ASSSYANTEAF
clone_size: .; v_call: TRBV18; j_call: TRBJ2-1; cdr3_aa: ASAPQSDPYNEQF
clone_size: .; v_call: TRBV30; j_call: TRBJ1-2; cdr3_aa: AWSVLRDRGILRDYGYT
clone_size: .; v_call: TRBV10-2; j_call: TRBJ2-2; cdr3_aa: ASSESPAERNTGELF
clone_size: .; v_call: TRBV5-1; j_call: TRBJ1-5; cdr3_aa: ASSPDSNQPQH
clone_size: .; v_call: TRBV7-9; j_call: TRBJ2-2; cdr3_aa: ADTGVWLLPSNTGELF
clone_size: .; v_call: TRBV19; j_call: TRBJ2-1; cdr3_aa: ASSIEGAPYNEQF
clone_size: .; v_call: TRBV18; j_call: TRBJ1-1; cdr3_aa: ASSPDIAKNTEAF
clone_size: .; v_call: TRBV19; j_call: TRBJ2-3; cdr3_aa: ASTPAVQRGPDTQY
clone_size: .; v_call: TRBV7-2; j_call: TRBJ2-3; cdr3_aa: ASSRNRGQVTDTQY
clone_size: .; v_call: TRBV18; j_call: TRBJ2-4; cdr3_aa: ASSPPAGAKNIQY
clone_size: .; v_call: TRBV7-2; j_call: TRBJ2-1; cdr3_aa: AAVAGGDYNEQF
clone_size: once; v_call: TRBV6-6; j_call: TRBJ2-1; cdr3_aa: ASTPGTWGGRNEQF